These T cell receptor beta chains were read from a single sample in a study of pediatric ulcerative colitis. Sequenced by immunoSEQ multiplex PCR; TCRdb stores in-frame clones only, minus some. The sample records under 70,000 clones, about 89% being singletons. Material for sequencing was blood. The receptors were gathered from a boy between 10 and 17 years old who was a control in a study of pediatric ulcerative colitis. Each CDR3 is given with its conserved first and last residue. Fields, in order: clone size, D gene, V gene, J gene, CDR3 DNA, CDR3 protein. D genes are given only for firm matches. Clone size appears in some rows only: once, few, many, or a class for an expanded clone.

clone size: once
D gene: .
V gene: TRBV6-1
J gene: TRBJ2-1
CDR3 DNA: TGTGCCAGCAGCCTGCTCCTAGTAAATGAGCAGTTCTTC
CDR3 protein: CASSLLLVNEQFF

clone size: once
D gene: TRBD1
V gene: TRBV7-2
J gene: TRBJ2-3
CDR3 DNA: TGTGCCAGCAGCCCCCTCCCGGGACAGGGGCTGGAGTTCAGAGATACGCAGTATTTT
CDR3 protein: CASSPLPGQGLEFRDTQYF

clone size: .
D gene: .
V gene: TRBV9
J gene: TRBJ1-1
CDR3 DNA: TGTGCCAGCAGCCCATTTCCGGGACAGAACACTGAAGCTTTCTTT
CDR3 protein: CASSPFPGQNTEAFF

clone size: .
D gene: .
V gene: TRBV15
J gene: TRBJ1-1
CDR3 DNA: TGTGCCACCAGCGTAGACAGGAACACTGAAGCTTTCTTT
CDR3 protein: CATSVDRNTEAFF

clone size: .
D gene: .
V gene: TRBV18
J gene: TRBJ1-4
CDR3 DNA: TGTGCCAGCTCACCAATTAGAACAGGGAGTTCCACTAATGAAAAACTGTTTTTT
CDR3 protein: CASSPIRTGSSTNEKLFF

clone size: .
D gene: .
V gene: TRBV4-3
J gene: TRBJ1-2
CDR3 DNA: TGCGCCAGCAGCCAAGATGTCGCGGATTTAAACTATGGCTACACCTTC
CDR3 protein: CASSQDVADLNYGYTF

clone size: .
D gene: TRBD2
V gene: TRBV18
J gene: TRBJ2-3
CDR3 DNA: TGTGCCAGCTCACCCACTAGCGGGGCCACAGATACGCAGTATTTT
CDR3 protein: CASSPTSGATDTQYF

clone size: .
D gene: TRBD1
V gene: TRBV7-9
J gene: TRBJ2-7
CDR3 DNA: TGTGCCAGCAGCCCACCCCTGACAGGGACCCTCTACGAGCAGTACTTC
CDR3 protein: CASSPPLTGTLYEQYF

clone size: .
D gene: .
V gene: TRBV19
J gene: TRBJ1-1
CDR3 DNA: TGTGCCAGTAGTCCCCGGATGAGCACTGAAGCTTTCTTT
CDR3 protein: CASSPRMSTEAFF

clone size: .
D gene: .
V gene: TRBV5-1
J gene: TRBJ2-2
CDR3 DNA: TGCGCCAGCGACATCGAACAGGGCGGGGCGACCGGGGAGCTGTTTTTT
CDR3 protein: CASDIEQGGATGELFF

clone size: .
D gene: .
V gene: TRBV28
J gene: TRBJ1-3
CDR3 DNA: TGTGCCAGCAGTCCCCGGCGCGGCGGGCGGTCTGGAAACACCATATATTTT
CDR3 protein: CASSPRRGGRSGNTIYF

clone size: .
D gene: .
V gene: TRBV4-2
J gene: TRBJ2-3
CDR3 DNA: TGTGCCAGCAGCCAAGTACATTATGACAGCACAGATACGCAGTATTTT
CDR3 protein: CASSQVHYDSTDTQYF

clone size: .
D gene: .
V gene: TRBV7-9
J gene: TRBJ2-2
CDR3 DNA: TGTGCCAGCAGTCGATCCGGGGAGCTGTTTTTT
CDR3 protein: CASSRSGELFF

clone size: .
D gene: .
V gene: TRBV18
J gene: TRBJ2-7
CDR3 DNA: TGTGCCAGCTCACCACCTTCCTACGAGCAGTACTTC
CDR3 protein: CASSPPSYEQYF

clone size: .
D gene: .
V gene: TRBV6-5
J gene: TRBJ1-2
CDR3 DNA: TGTGCCAGCAGTGAAGAAGAGTATGGCTACACCTTC
CDR3 protein: CASSEEEYGYTF

clone size: .
D gene: .
V gene: TRBV2
J gene: TRBJ1-5
CDR3 DNA: TGTGCCAGCAGCAGGAATAGCAATCAGCCCCAGCATTTT
CDR3 protein: CASSRNSNQPQHF

clone size: .
D gene: .
V gene: TRBV6-1
J gene: TRBJ1-3
CDR3 DNA: TGTGCCAGCAGTGAACCGGGGGCCACCTCTGGAAACACCATATATTTT
CDR3 protein: CASSEPGATSGNTIYF

clone size: few
D gene: .
V gene: TRBV5-6
J gene: TRBJ1-1
CDR3 DNA: TGTGCCAGCAGCTTGTCTGACACTGAAGCTTTCTTT
CDR3 protein: CASSLSDTEAFF

clone size: .
D gene: TRBD2
V gene: TRBV29-1
J gene: TRBJ2-3
CDR3 DNA: TGCAGCGTGTCTTGGACTAGCAGCACAGATACGCAGTATTTT
CDR3 protein: CSVSWTSSTDTQYF

clone size: .
D gene: TRBD2
V gene: TRBV11-2
J gene: TRBJ2-1
CDR3 DNA: TGTGCCAGCAGCTTAGGACTAGCGCTTTACAATGAGCAGTTCTTC
CDR3 protein: CASSLGLALYNEQFF

clone size: few
D gene: TRBD1
V gene: TRBV7-2
J gene: TRBJ1-1
CDR3 DNA: TGTGCCAGCAGGAGACAGGGTTTCGAAGCTTTCTTT
CDR3 protein: CASRRQGFEAFF

clone size: .
D gene: .
V gene: TRBV27
J gene: TRBJ1-6
CDR3 DNA: TGTGCCAGCAGTGGGGGCAGGGGAGATTCACCCCTCCACTTT
CDR3 protein: CASSGGRGDSPLHF

clone size: .
D gene: .
V gene: TRBV11-2
J gene: TRBJ2-1
CDR3 DNA: TGTGCCAGCAGCCCCCGGGATGAGCAGTTCTTC
CDR3 protein: CASSPRDEQFF

clone size: .
D gene: .
V gene: TRBV19
J gene: TRBJ1-1
CDR3 DNA: TGTGCCAGTAGTTGGGGGACACTGAACACTGAAGCTTTCTTT
CDR3 protein: CASSWGTLNTEAFF

clone size: .
D gene: TRBD2
V gene: TRBV4-3
J gene: TRBJ2-7
CDR3 DNA: TGCGCCAGCAGCCCCAAAAGGGAGGGCCCCTACGAGCAGTACTTC
CDR3 protein: CASSPKREGPYEQYF

clone size: .
D gene: .
V gene: TRBV11-2
J gene: TRBJ2-1
CDR3 DNA: TGTGCCAGCAGTAAAAGGGAGGTAGATGAGCAGTTCTTC
CDR3 protein: CASSKREVDEQFF

clone size: .
D gene: .
V gene: TRBV19
J gene: TRBJ2-1
CDR3 DNA: TGTGCCAGTAGTATTAGCCCGAGCGGTTTCTCCTACAATGAGCAGTTCTTC
CDR3 protein: CASSISPSGFSYNEQFF

clone size: .
D gene: TRBD2
V gene: TRBV9
J gene: TRBJ2-1
CDR3 DNA: TGTGCCAGCAGCGTAGAAGTGTTCGCGGGGGGAGAGCAGTTCTTC
CDR3 protein: CASSVEVFAGGEQFF

clone size: .
D gene: .
V gene: TRBV30
J gene: TRBJ2-1
CDR3 DNA: TGTGCCTGGGGAAAAGGTGGAATGGATCAGTTCTTC
CDR3 protein: CAWGKGGMDQFF

clone size: few
D gene: .
V gene: TRBV30
J gene: TRBJ1-2
CDR3 DNA: TGTGCCTGGAGTGTACTGGTTGGCTACACCTTC
CDR3 protein: CAWSVLVGYTF

clone size: .
D gene: .
V gene: TRBV6-5
J gene: TRBJ2-3
CDR3 DNA: TGTGCCAGCACCCTGGGTAGCGGAAACACAGATACGCAGTATTTT
CDR3 protein: CASTLGSGNTDTQYF

clone size: .
D gene: TRBD1
V gene: TRBV7-9
J gene: TRBJ2-7
CDR3 DNA: TGTGCCAGCAGCTTAGGACAGGGTGGCTACGAGCAGTACTTC
CDR3 protein: CASSLGQGGYEQYF

clone size: .
D gene: TRBD1
V gene: TRBV7-2
J gene: TRBJ2-7
CDR3 DNA: TGTGCCAGCAGCCGCGACAGGGAATCCTACGAGCAGTACTTC
CDR3 protein: CASSRDRESYEQYF

clone size: once
D gene: .
V gene: TRBV6-6
J gene: TRBJ1-5
CDR3 DNA: TGTGCCAGCAGTATAAAGGCAGAGTGGAATCAGCCCCAGCATTTT
CDR3 protein: CASSIKAEWNQPQHF

clone size: once
D gene: TRBD1
V gene: TRBV29-1
J gene: TRBJ1-2
CDR3 DNA: TGCAGCGTTGAAGATCTCGCAGCGGACAGGGGTCGGGGGGGCTACACCTTC
CDR3 protein: CSVEDLAADRGRGGYTF

clone size: .
D gene: TRBD1
V gene: TRBV5-3
J gene: TRBJ1-1
CDR3 DNA: TGTGCCAGAAGCTTGGCCCGACAGGGAGCCGATGAAGCTTTCTTT
CDR3 protein: CARSLARQGADEAFF

clone size: .
D gene: .
V gene: TRBV29-1
J gene: TRBJ1-2
CDR3 DNA: TGCAGCCTTGAAAGGGGGGCGCGAGGCTACACCTTC
CDR3 protein: CSLERGARGYTF

clone size: .
D gene: .
V gene: TRBV28
J gene: TRBJ1-5
CDR3 DNA: TGTGCCAGTTCTAAGGGAGGGCACGGGGTCAATCAGCCCCAGCATTTT
CDR3 protein: CASSKGGHGVNQPQHF

clone size: .
D gene: TRBD1
V gene: TRBV6-6
J gene: TRBJ2-7
CDR3 DNA: TGTGCCAGCACCTCGACAGGGGCCTACGAGCAGTACTTC
CDR3 protein: CASTSTGAYEQYF

clone size: .
D gene: TRBD1
V gene: TRBV27
J gene: TRBJ2-7
CDR3 DNA: TGTGCCAGCAGATCGGGACAGGGGCTTTCCTACGAGCAGTACTTC
CDR3 protein: CASRSGQGLSYEQYF

clone size: .
D gene: TRBD2
V gene: TRBV19
J gene: TRBJ2-1
CDR3 DNA: TGTGCCAGTACCATTCGGGGGGACTCATTAGTTGGCTCCTACAATGAGCAGTTCTTC
CDR3 protein: CASTIRGDSLVGSYNEQFF

clone size: .
D gene: .
V gene: TRBV10-3
J gene: TRBJ1-3
CDR3 DNA: TGTGCCATCAGGGGATCTGGAAACACCATATATTTT
CDR3 protein: CAIRGSGNTIYF

clone size: .
D gene: .
V gene: TRBV12-5
J gene: TRBJ1-2
CDR3 DNA: TGTGCTAGTGGGCCGGGGCTCCGGGTGGGCTATGGCTACACCTTC
CDR3 protein: CASGPGLRVGYGYTF

clone size: .
D gene: TRBD2
V gene: TRBV19
J gene: TRBJ2-1
CDR3 DNA: TGTGCCAGTAGTATAATTTGGAGCGGGAGCAGGTACAATGAGCAGTTCTTC
CDR3 protein: CASSIIWSGSRYNEQFF

clone size: .
D gene: .
V gene: TRBV6-5
J gene: TRBJ2-4
CDR3 DNA: TGTGCCAGCAGTTACCTCCCTGGGTACATTCAGTACTTC
CDR3 protein: CASSYLPGYIQYF